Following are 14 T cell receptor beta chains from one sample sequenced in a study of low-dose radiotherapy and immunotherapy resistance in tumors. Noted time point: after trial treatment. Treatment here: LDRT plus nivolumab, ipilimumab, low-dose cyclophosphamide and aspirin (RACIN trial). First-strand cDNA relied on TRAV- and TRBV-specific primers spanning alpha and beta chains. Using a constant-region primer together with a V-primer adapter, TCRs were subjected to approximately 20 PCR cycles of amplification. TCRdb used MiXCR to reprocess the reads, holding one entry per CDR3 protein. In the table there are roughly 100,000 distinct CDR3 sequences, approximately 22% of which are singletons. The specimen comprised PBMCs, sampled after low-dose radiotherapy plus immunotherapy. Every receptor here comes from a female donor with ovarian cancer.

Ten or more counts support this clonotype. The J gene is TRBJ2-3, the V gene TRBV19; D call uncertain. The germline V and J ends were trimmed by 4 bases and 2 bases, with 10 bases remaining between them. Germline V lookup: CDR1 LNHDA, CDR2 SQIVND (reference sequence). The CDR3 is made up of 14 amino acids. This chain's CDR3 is CASSTRRSTDTQYF. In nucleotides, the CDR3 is TGTGCCAGTAGTACAAGACGGTCCACAGATACGCAGTATTTT.

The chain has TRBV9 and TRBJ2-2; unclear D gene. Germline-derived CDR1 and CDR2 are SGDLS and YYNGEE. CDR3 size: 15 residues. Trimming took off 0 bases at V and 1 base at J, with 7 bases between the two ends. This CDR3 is CASSVGTLNTGELFF. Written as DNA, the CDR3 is TGTGCCAGCAGCGTAGGGACCTTGAACACCGGGGAGCTGTTTTTT.

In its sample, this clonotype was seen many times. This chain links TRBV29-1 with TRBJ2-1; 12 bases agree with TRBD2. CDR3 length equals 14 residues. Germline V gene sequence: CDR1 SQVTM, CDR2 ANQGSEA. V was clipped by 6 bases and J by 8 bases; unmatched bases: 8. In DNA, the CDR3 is TGCAGCGTAATTACTAGCGGGAGGACCCATGAGCAGTTCTTC. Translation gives CSVITSGRTHEQFF.

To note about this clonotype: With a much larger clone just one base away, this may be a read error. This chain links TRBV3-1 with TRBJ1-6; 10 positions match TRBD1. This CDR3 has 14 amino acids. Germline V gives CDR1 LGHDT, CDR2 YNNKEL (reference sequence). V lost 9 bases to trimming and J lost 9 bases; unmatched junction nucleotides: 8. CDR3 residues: CASSTGGSTSPLHF. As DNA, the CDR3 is TGTGCCAGTTCGACAGGGGGCAGTACTTCACCCCTCCACTTT.

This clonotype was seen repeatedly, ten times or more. The CDR3: CATSEKGQGPIGEQYF. The CDR3 region has the DNA TGTGCCACCAGTGAAAAGGGACAGGGTCCCATAGGCGAGCAGTACTTC. V is TRBV24-1 and J is TRBJ2-7; TRBD1 matches 9 bases. The CDR3 spans 16 residues. Germline CDR1 reads KGHDR; CDR2 reads SFDVKD. The junction had 12 bases not matched to a gene; V was cut back by 4 bases and J by 6 bases.

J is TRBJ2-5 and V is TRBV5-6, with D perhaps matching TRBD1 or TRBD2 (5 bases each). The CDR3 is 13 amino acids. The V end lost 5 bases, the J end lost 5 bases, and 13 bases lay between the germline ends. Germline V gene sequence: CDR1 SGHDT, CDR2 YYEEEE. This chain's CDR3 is CASRWDLRETQYF. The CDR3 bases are TGTGCCAGCAGGTGGGACCTAAGGGAGACCCAGTACTTC.

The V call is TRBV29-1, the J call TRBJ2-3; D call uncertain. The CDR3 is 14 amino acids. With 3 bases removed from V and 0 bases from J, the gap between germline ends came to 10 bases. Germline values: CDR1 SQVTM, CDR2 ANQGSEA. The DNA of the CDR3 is TGCAGCGTTGACGCCCGGAGTAGCACAGATACGCAGTATTTT. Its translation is CSVDARSSTDTQYF.

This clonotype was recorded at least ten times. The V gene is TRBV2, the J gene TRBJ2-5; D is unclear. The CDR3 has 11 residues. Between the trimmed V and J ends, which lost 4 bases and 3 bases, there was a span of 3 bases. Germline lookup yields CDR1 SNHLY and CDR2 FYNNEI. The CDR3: CASSVEETQYF. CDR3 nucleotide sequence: TGTGCCAGCAGTGTAGAAGAGACCCAGTACTTC.

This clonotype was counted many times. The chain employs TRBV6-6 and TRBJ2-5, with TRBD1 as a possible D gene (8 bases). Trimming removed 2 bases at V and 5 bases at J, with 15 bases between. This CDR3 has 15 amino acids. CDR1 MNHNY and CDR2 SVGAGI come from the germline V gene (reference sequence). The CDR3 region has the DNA TGTGCCAGCAGTTACCCCGGACAGGGAGGGGAGACCCAGTACTTC. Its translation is CASSYPGQGGETQYF.

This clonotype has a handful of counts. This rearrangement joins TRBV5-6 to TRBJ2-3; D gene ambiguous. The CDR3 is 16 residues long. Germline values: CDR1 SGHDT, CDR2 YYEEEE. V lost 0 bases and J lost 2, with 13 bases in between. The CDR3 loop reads CASSLGEVLVTDTQYF. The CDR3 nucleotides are TGTGCCAGCAGCTTGGGAGAAGTATTAGTCACAGATACGCAGTATTTT.

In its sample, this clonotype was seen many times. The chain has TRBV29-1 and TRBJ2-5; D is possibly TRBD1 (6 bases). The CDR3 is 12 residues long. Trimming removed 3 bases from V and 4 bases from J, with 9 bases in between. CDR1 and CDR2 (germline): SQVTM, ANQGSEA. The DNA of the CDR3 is TGCAGCGTTGACAGGGGAGCAGAGACCCAGTACTTC. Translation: CSVDRGAETQYF.

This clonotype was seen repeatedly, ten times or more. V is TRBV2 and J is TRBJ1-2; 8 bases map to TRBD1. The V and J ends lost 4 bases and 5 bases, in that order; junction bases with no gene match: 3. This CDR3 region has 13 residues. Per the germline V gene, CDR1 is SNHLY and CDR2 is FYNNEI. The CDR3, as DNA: TGTGCCAGCAGTGGTTGGACAGGGTATGGCTACACCTTC. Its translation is CASSGWTGYGYTF.

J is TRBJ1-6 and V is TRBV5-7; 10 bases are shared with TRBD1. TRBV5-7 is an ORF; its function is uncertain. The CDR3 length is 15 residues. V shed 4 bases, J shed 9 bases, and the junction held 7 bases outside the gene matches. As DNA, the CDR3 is TGTGCCAGCAGCCCCAGGACAGGGGGTCCTTCACCCCTCCACTTT. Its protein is CASSPRTGGPSPLHF.

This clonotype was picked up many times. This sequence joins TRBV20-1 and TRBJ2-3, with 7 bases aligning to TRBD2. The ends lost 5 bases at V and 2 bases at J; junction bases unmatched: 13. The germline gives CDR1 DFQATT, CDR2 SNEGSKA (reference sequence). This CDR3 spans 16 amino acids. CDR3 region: CSAGLGGGSFTDTQYF. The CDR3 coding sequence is TGCAGTGCTGGCCTGGGAGGCGGGAGCTTCACAGATACGCAGTATTTT.